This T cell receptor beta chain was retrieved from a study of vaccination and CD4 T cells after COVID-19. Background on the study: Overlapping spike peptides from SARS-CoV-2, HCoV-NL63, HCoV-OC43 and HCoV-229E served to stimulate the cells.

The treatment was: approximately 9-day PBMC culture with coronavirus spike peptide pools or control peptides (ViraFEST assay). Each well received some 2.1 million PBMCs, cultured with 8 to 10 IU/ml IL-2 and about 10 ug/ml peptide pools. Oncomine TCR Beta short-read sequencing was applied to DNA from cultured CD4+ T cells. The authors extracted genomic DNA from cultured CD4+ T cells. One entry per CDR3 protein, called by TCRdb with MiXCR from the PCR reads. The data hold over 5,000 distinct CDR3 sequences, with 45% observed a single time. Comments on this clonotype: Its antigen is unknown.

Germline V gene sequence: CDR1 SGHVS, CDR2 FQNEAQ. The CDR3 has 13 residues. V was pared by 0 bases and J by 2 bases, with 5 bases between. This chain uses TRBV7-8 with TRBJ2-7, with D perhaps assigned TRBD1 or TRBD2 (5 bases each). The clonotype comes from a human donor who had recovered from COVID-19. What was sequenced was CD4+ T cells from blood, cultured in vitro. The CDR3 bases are TGTGCCAGCAGCTTAGCGGGGGCCTACGAGCAGTACTTC. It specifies CASSLAGAYEQYF.